The sequence of this TCR beta chain was determined in a study of breast tumors, draining lymph nodes, adjacent tissues. Study-wide results and limits: That most tumor T cells come from lymph nodes remained unproven. Tumor TCR diversity was below lymph nodes but above nontumor tissue. Most tumor T cells seemingly derive from lymph node, then expand in tumor. Tumor and nontumor repertoires were significantly more similar in luminal-like than in basal-like breast cancer.

Axillary draining lymph nodes of breast cancer patients supplied the node samples. Germline V CDR1 and CDR2: LNHDA, SQIVND (reference sequence). With V trimmed by 5 bases and J by 8 bases, 9 bases remained unmatched. CDR3 length equals 15 residues. This clonotype was picked up many times. No antigen is known for it. TCRdb re-called the multiplex PCR reads through MiXCR, storing one row per CDR3 protein. The repertoire holds nearly 200,000 distinct CDR3 sequences, with approximately 30% as singletons. V gene TRBV19 combines with J gene TRBJ2-2; 9 bases align to TRBD1. The sample consisted of axillary lymph node tissue. The source is a female donor with breast cancer. Some clones in this sample may be carry-over from other donors' samples. Written as DNA, the CDR3 is TGTGCCAGTAGTCTCACCGGGACAGGGAAGGGGGAGCTGTTTTTT. Translated: CASSLTGTGKGELFF.